The 29 T cell receptor beta chains below were found in one sample sequenced in a study of control samples from healthy donors and cancer patients. Repertoires were generated with immunoSEQ multiplex PCR, while TCRdb's copy carries only in-frame clones and drops some. The profile shows 10,000 to 15,000 clones, approximately 88% of them singletons. Sequencing used formalin-fixed, paraffin-embedded tissue. The receptor set was obtained from a male donor with melanoma.

The chain has TRBV5-8 and TRBJ1-2; perhaps TRBD1 as D (5 bases). V was trimmed by 0 bases and J by 13 bases, leaving 16 bases between them. There are 13 residues in the CDR3. The V gene's germline CDR1 is SGHTS and CDR2 YDEGEE. Here the CDR3 reads CASSLVTGAPLTF. CDR3 nucleotides: TGTGCCAGCAGCTTGGTTACAGGAGCCCCCCTCACCTTC. The full variable domain, with the rest looked up from reference TRBV5-8 and TRBJ1-2, is EAGVTQSPTHLIKTRGQQATLRCSPISGHTSVYWYQQALGLGLQFLLWYDEGEERNRGNFPPRFSGRQFPNYSSELNVNALELEDSALYLCASSLVTGAPLTFGSGTRLTVV.

The gene calls are TRBV15 and TRBJ1-1, with 8 bases fitting TRBD1. The V segment lost 4 bases and the J segment 0 bases; nucleotides outside the gene matches: 10. Germline V lookup: CDR1 LNHNV, CDR2 YYDKDF (reference sequence). This CDR3 comprises 17 residues. CDR3 sequence: CATSTTRDRLMNTEAFF. Written as DNA, the CDR3 is TGTGCCACCAGCACCACCCGGGACAGGCTAATGAACACTGAAGCTTTCTTT.

V and J are TRBV29-1 and TRBJ2-2; 7 bases are a match to TRBD1. This CDR3 comprises 13 residues. Germline V lookup: CDR1 SQVTM, CDR2 ANQGSEA. Trimming cost V 5 bases and J 1 base; bases outside gene matches: 1. The CDR3 reads CSVRQGNTGELFF. The CDR3 nucleotides read TGCAGCGTTAGACAGGGGAACACCGGGGAGCTGTTTTTT.

This clone was seen once. This sequence joins TRBV19 and TRBJ1-5; D gene uncertain. V was cut by 6 bases and J by 2 bases, with 8 bases left in between. The length of the CDR3 is 13 residues. The germline V gene encodes CDR1 LNHDA and CDR2 SQIVND (reference sequence). Here the CDR3 DNA reads TGTGCCAGTAGAGACCGTGGCAATCAGCCCCAGCATTTT. Its protein is CASRDRGNQPQHF.

The table lists this clone with a count of one. This chain connects TRBV3-1 (or the pseudogene TRBV3-2) to TRBJ2-2; D is ambiguous. Looked up from germline, CDR1 is LGHDT and CDR2 is YNNKEL (reference sequence). The CDR3 totals 15 residues. The V gene lost 5 bases and the J gene lost 1 base, with 11 bases spanning the gap. CDR3 region: CASSSMHGNTGELFF. In DNA, the CDR3 is TGTGCCAGCAGCTCCATGCACGGGAACACCGGGGAGCTGTTTTTT.

The J gene is TRBJ1-1, the V gene TRBV27; a weak D match, TRBD1 (6 bases). This CDR3 has 13 amino acids. V shed 3 bases and J shed 8 bases, with 13 bases lying between them. Germline assignment: CDR1 MNHEY and CDR2 SMNVEV (reference sequence). The CDR3 coding sequence is TGTGCCAGCAGTTTGTCTGGGCAGGGGGAAGCTTTCTTT. This sequence encodes CASSLSGQGEAFF.

This chain connects TRBV5-1 to TRBJ2-5; no firm D call. This CDR3 has 14 amino acids. CDR1 is SGHRS and CDR2 is YFSETQ in the germline V gene. Between the trimmed V and J ends, which lost 0 bases and 5 bases, there was a span of 11 bases. CDR3 bases: TGCGCCAGCAGCTTGGGGGCCTTCCGGGAGACCCAGTACTTC. This encodes CASSLGAFRETQYF.

V usage is TRBV11-2 and J usage is TRBJ2-1; 10 nucleotides match TRBD2. The germline CDR1 and CDR2 sequences are SGHAT and FQNNGV. V was pared by 3 bases and J by 1 base, with 9 bases of the junction left unmatched. This CDR3 contains 18 residues. The CDR3 protein is CASSFRGAGLASYNEQFF. In DNA, the CDR3 is TGTGCCAGCAGCTTCCGTGGGGCGGGACTAGCGTCCTACAATGAGCAGTTCTTC.

The chain recombines TRBV23-1 with TRBJ1-3; tentatively, D is TRBD1 (6 bases). TRBV23-1 counts as an open reading frame of uncertain function. This CDR3 comprises 15 residues. V gave up 8 bases and J gave up 4 bases, with 18 bases separating them. In DNA form, the CDR3 reads TGCGCCAGCGGATCGTCCGGGACAACCGGAAACACCATATATTTT. Translation gives CASGSSGTTGNTIYF.

On this clone: Germline and junction disagree at one end, which may indicate a read error. The chain links TRBV7-3 to TRBJ2-2; TRBD1 is a possible D gene (6 bases). CDR3 size: 14 residues. Germline-derived CDR1 and CDR2 are SGHTA and FQGTGA. CDR3 in amino acids: CASSLARDTGKLFF. The CDR3 region has the DNA TGTGCCAGCAGCTTAGCCAGGGACACCGGGAAGCTGTTTTTT.

This chain connects TRBV10-2 to TRBJ1-2, with D possibly matching TRBD1 (5 bases). Per germline, CDR1 WSHSY and CDR2 SAAADI. There are 13 residues in the CDR3. Deletions cut 4 bases from V and 4 bases from J, with 10 bases between. CDR3 DNA: TGCGCCAGCAGTGCCGGGGGTCCCTATGGCTACACCTTC. Its protein product is CASSAGGPYGYTF.

The V and J genes are TRBV5-1 and TRBJ2-2, with a tentative D call TRBD2 (5 bases). The CDR3 covers 15 residues. The ends were cut back, 3 bases at V and 5 bases at J, with 14 bases in the middle. The germline V gene has CDR1 SGHRS and CDR2 YFSETQ. CDR3 loop: CASSSDSLWTGELFF. Written as DNA, the CDR3 is TGCGCCAGCAGCTCGGACTCCCTGTGGACCGGGGAGCTGTTTTTT.

This clone was counted a single time. The chain links TRBV12-3 or TRBV12-4 to TRBJ1-2; unclear D gene. The CDR3 length is 13 residues. V was clipped by 2 bases and J by 7 bases, with 11 bases between them. CDR3 region: CASSLTGLRGYTF. CDR3 nucleotides: TGTGCCAGCAGTTTAACTGGGCTCCGTGGCTACACCTTC.

The chain has TRBV6-2 or TRBV6-3 and TRBJ2-1; D possibly corresponds to TRBD2 (6 bases). In germline, CDR1 is MNHEY, CDR2 SVGEGT. The V and J ends lost 3 bases and 9 bases respectively, with 21 bases between them. This CDR3 region has 16 residues. As DNA, the CDR3 is TGTGCCAGCAGTTATCAGGGTGTGGAGGGATCTGTTGAGCAGTTCTTC. Its protein is CASSYQGVEGSVEQFF.

This clone appeared once. The CDR3 sequence: CASSLGSKGTGPQSGNTIYF. CDR3 coding DNA: TGTGCCAGCAGCTTAGGCAGTAAAGGGACAGGGCCACAATCTGGAAACACCATATATTTT. The rearrangement uses TRBV13 and TRBJ1-3, with 9 bases fitting TRBD1. Trimming removed 0 bases from V and 1 base from J; junction bases left unmatched: 13. CDR3 length equals 20 residues. Germline V gives CDR1 PRHDT, CDR2 FYEKMQ (reference sequence).

The CDR3 loop is CASSDRQGKEQYF. The CDR3 nucleotides are TGTGCCAGCAGTGACCGACAGGGTAAAGAGCAGTACTTC. This chain joins TRBV25-1 and TRBJ2-7; TRBD1 matches 7 bases. V was clipped by 3 bases and J by 7 bases; unmatched bases: 6. This CDR3 comprises 13 residues. Germline CDR1 reads MGHDK; CDR2 reads SYGVNS.

This clone came up a few times. The chain recombines TRBV6-4 with TRBJ1-1; unclear D gene. CDR3 length: 14 amino acids. Trimming cost V 7 bases and J 3 bases, with 15 bases left between them. Germline assignment: CDR1 MRHNA and CDR2 SNTAGT. CDR3 in amino acids: CASTVTGFYTEAFF. The CDR3 DNA follows: TGTGCCAGCACTGTCACGGGGTTTTACACTGAAGCTTTCTTT.

V and J are TRBV4-1 and TRBJ2-1; 12 nucleotides align to TRBD2. Unmatched junction bases numbered 4, after V lost 0 bases and J lost 4 bases. The CDR3 contains 17 residues. CDR1 and CDR2 (germline): MGHRA, YSYEKL. The CDR3 DNA reads TGCGCCAGCAGCCAAGATTATGGGACTAGCGGGTACAATGAGCAGTTCTTC. This sequence encodes CASSQDYGTSGYNEQFF.

J is TRBJ2-1 and V is TRBV6-2 or TRBV6-3; the D is unclear. V lost 2 bases and J lost 5, with 10 bases in between. Germline lookup yields CDR1 MNHEY and CDR2 SVGEGT. The CDR3 runs 14 residues. CDR3: CASSYARLNNEQFF. The DNA for the CDR3 is TGTGCCAGCAGTTACGCCAGACTTAACAATGAGCAGTTCTTC.

V is TRBV3-1 (or the pseudogene TRBV3-2) and J is TRBJ2-5; D is uncertain. Germline assignment: CDR1 LGHDT and CDR2 YNNKEL (reference sequence). The CDR3 totals 19 residues. The germline V and J ends were trimmed by 0 bases and 4 bases, with 24 bases remaining between them. The DNA for the CDR3 is TGTGCCAGCAGCCAAGAGGGAAAGCGTGGAAGGCTTTTGGGAGAGACCCAGTACTTC. Translated, it gives CASSQEGKRGRLLGETQYF.

This chain connects TRBV30 to TRBJ1-2, with D perhaps matching TRBD1 (6 bases). The V end lost 0 bases, the J end lost 8 bases, and 16 bases lay between the germline ends. Germline V gene sequence: CDR1 GTSNPN, CDR2 SVGIG (reference sequence). CDR3 size: 14 residues. The CDR3 sequence is CAWSVGRGRWGYTF. In DNA, the CDR3 is TGTGCCTGGAGTGTAGGACGGGGGCGTTGGGGCTACACCTTC.

V usage is TRBV12-3 or TRBV12-4 and J usage is TRBJ1-5; D gene uncertain. The CDR3 covers 12 residues. The V end was cut by 3 bases, the J end by 5 bases, with 5 bases between. Here the CDR3 DNA reads TGTGCCAGCAGTTTTGGGGATCAGCCCCAGCATTTT. This encodes CASSFGDQPQHF.

This clone was seen only a few times. The J gene is TRBJ1-2, the V gene TRBV10-3; D is uncertain. Per germline, CDR1 ENHRY and CDR2 SYGVKD. The V end was cut by 0 bases, the J end by 5 bases, with 7 bases between. The CDR3 is 13 residues long. The CDR3 coding sequence is TGTGCCATCAGTGAGTCAGGGTATTATGGCTACACCTTC. This gives the protein CAISESGYYGYTF.

The rearrangement uses TRBV7-6 and TRBJ2-2, with 7 bases lining up with TRBD1. The CDR3 spans 15 residues. Germline CDR1 reads SGHVS; CDR2 reads FNYEAQ. V gave up 4 bases and J gave up 1 base; unmatched junction bases: 3. CDR3 loop: CASSSGTVNTGELFF. The CDR3 DNA sequence: TGTGCCAGCAGCTCCGGGACAGTGAACACCGGGGAGCTGTTTTTT.

This clone was detected only once. This rearrangement joins TRBV18 to TRBJ2-3, with TRBD2 matching 13 bases. Losses at the gene ends were 6 bases for V and 4 bases for J; bases not matched to a gene: 7. The CDR3 spans 16 residues. Germline CDR1 and CDR2: KGHSH and LQKENI. The CDR3, as DNA: TGTGCCAGCTCTTTCGGACTAGCGGGGGCATCAGATACGCAGTATTTT. Protein product: CASSFGLAGASDTQYF.

The chain links TRBV24-1 to TRBJ2-2; D unresolved. The ends were cut back, 6 bases at V and 1 base at J, with 14 bases in the middle. The V gene's germline CDR1 is KGHDR and CDR2 SFDVKD. CDR3 length: 16 amino acids. The CDR3 region is CATSNKDNMNTGELFF. Written as DNA, the CDR3 is TGTGCCACCAGTAATAAAGACAATATGAACACCGGGGAGCTGTTTTTT.

This clone was counted only a few times. V gene TRBV6-5 combines with J gene TRBJ2-7; D ambiguous. The germline CDR1 and CDR2 sequences are MNHEY and SVGAGI. CDR3 length: 11 amino acids. The V gene lost 10 bases and the J gene lost 0 bases, with 7 bases spanning the gap. The CDR3 protein is CATRSSYEQYF. CDR3 nucleotides: TGTGCCACGCGGAGCTCCTACGAGCAGTACTTC.

The V call is TRBV9, the J call TRBJ2-3; tentatively, D is TRBD1 or TRBD2 (5 bases each). Germline CDR1 is SGDLS and CDR2 is YYNGEE. V dropped 3 bases and J dropped 4 bases, with 18 bases sitting between them. This CDR3 contains 16 residues. The CDR3 reads CASSALGSWTSDTQYF. CDR3 DNA sequence: TGTGCCAGCAGCGCACTTGGGAGTTGGACATCAGATACGCAGTATTTT.

The CDR3 reads CASSLQRSGDTGELFF. The CDR3 DNA reads TGTGCCAGCAGCTTACAAAGGAGCGGAGACACCGGGGAGCTGTTTTTT. The rearrangement joins TRBV7-9 to TRBJ2-2; a weak D match, TRBD2 (5 bases). This CDR3 region has 16 residues. The V and J ends lost 2 bases and 3 bases respectively, with 13 bases between them. CDR1 and CDR2 from the germline V gene are SEHNR and FQNEAQ (reference sequence).